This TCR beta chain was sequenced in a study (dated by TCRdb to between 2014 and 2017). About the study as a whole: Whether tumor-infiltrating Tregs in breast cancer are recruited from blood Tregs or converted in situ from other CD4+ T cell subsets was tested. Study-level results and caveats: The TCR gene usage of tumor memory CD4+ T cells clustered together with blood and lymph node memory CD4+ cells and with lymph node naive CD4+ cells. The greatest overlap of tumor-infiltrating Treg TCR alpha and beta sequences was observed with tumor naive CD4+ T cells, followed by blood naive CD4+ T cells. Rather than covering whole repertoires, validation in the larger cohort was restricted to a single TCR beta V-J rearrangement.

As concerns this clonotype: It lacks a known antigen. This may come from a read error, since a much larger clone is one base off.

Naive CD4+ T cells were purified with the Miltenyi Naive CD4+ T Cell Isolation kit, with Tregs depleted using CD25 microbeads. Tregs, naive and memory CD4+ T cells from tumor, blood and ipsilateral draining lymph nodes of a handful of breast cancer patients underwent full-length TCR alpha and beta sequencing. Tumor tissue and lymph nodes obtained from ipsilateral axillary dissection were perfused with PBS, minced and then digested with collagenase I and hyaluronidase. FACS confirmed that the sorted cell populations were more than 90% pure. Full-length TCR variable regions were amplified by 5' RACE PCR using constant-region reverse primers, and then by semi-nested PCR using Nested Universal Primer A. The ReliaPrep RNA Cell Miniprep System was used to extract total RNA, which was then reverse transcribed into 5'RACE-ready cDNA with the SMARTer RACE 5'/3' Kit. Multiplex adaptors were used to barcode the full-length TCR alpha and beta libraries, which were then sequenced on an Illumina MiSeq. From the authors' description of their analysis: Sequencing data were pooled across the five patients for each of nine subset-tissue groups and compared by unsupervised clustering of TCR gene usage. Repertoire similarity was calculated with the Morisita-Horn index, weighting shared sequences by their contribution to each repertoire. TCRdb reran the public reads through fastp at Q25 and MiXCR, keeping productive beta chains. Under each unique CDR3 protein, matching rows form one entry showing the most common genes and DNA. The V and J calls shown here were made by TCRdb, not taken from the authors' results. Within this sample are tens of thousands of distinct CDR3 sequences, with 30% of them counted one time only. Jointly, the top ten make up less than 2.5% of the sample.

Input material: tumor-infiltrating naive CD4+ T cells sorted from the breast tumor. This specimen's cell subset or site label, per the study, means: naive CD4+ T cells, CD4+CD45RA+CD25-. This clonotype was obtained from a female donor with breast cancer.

The DNA reads as follows: TGTGCCAGCACCCCGGGGACTAAAGCTTTCTTT. It is translated as CASTPGTKAFF. Recombination connected TRBV12-3 or TRBV12-4 to TRBJ1-1; the D gene is perhaps TRBD1, on 5 matching bases. From the cysteine through the phenylalanine, the CDR3 covers 11 amino acids. The retained sequence is limited to the CDR3, 33 bases, with the frame set at the first base. Trimming takes 7 bases from V and 9 bases from J, and the germline ends sit 12 bases apart.